The 31 T cell receptor beta chains listed next were all sequenced from one sample in a study of Graves' ophthalmopathy and Graves' hyperthyroidism. RNA transcripts were the source from which TCR beta CDR3 regions were amplified. RT-PCR with HTBI primers came first, then second-round multiplex PCR. TCRdb passed the multiplex PCR reads through MiXCR, listing each CDR3 protein once. The sample carries about 400,000 distinct CDR3 sequences, approximately 20% recorded once. The specimen sequenced was peripheral blood. All receptors come from a woman between 18 and 29 years old with Graves' ophthalmopathy.

This clonotype was seen repeatedly, ten times or more. V usage is TRBV15 and J usage is TRBJ2-5; perhaps TRBD2 as D (5 bases). Germline values: CDR1 LNHNV, CDR2 YYDKDF (reference sequence). This CDR3 is 13 amino acids long. V was trimmed by 5 bases and J by 5 bases, leaving 12 bases between them. CDR3: CATSGTGTETQYF. The CDR3 DNA follows: TGTGCCACCAGCGGTACGGGAACGGAGACCCAGTACTTC.

Many counts were recorded for this clonotype. CDR3 protein: CASSALAVSGNTIYF. The CDR3 nucleotides are TGTGCCAGCAGTGCCCTTGCTGTCTCTGGAAACACCATATATTTT. This sequence joins TRBV6-1 and TRBJ1-3; D remains unclear. Trimming shortened V by 4 bases and J by 0 bases, and 10 bases separated the two germline ends. Germline CDR1 is MNHNS and CDR2 is SASEGT. This CDR3 has 15 amino acids.

This clonotype was seen repeatedly, ten times or more. The chain couples TRBV19 to TRBJ2-7; 7 bases fit TRBD2. The CDR3 contains 15 residues. Trimming took 4 bases from V and 0 from J; bases not matched to a gene: 6. Germline CDR1 LNHDA, CDR2 SQIVND (reference sequence). The CDR3 coding sequence is TGTGCCAGTAGTAGCCGGTCGGGGGGCTCCTACGAGCAGTACTTC. Translating it yields CASSSRSGGSYEQYF.

This clonotype was seen many times. Written as DNA, the CDR3 is TGTGCCAGCAGCTTAAGATCGCGGCAGGGAGGTATCACCGGGGAGCTGTTTTTT. This gives the protein CASSLRSRQGGITGELFF. The chain has TRBV11-1 and TRBJ2-2; D may be TRBD2 (6 bases). CDR1 and CDR2 (germline): SGHAT, FQDESV (reference sequence). This CDR3 is built from 18 residues. The V end lost 2 bases, the J end lost 4 bases, and 20 bases lay between the germline ends.

In this sample, this clonotype turned up many times. The chain recombines TRBV6-2 or TRBV6-3 with TRBJ1-6; 7 nucleotides line up with TRBD1. The CDR3 is 14 amino acids. From germline, CDR1 is MNHEY and CDR2 SVGEGT. Trimming cost V 2 bases and J 10 bases; bases outside gene matches: 5. The CDR3, as DNA: TGTGCCAGCAGTTACGGGCAGGGGGGATCACCCCTCCACTTT. Its translation: CASSYGQGGSPLHF.

The chain recombines TRBV12-3 or TRBV12-4 with TRBJ2-7, with TRBD2 identical over 7 bases. The J segment lost 6 bases and the V segment lost 5 bases, leaving 7 bases of the junction unmatched. The CDR3 totals 13 residues. The CDR3 reads CASSPSQRGEQYF. The CDR3 coding sequence is TGTGCCAGCAGTCCCTCCCAGCGGGGCGAGCAGTACTTC.

Ten or more counts support this clonotype. The V gene is TRBV9, the J gene TRBJ1-1; 9 bases match TRBD1. This CDR3 is 14 amino acids long. Germline trimming cut 3 bases from V and 6 bases from J; bases unmatched to any gene: 6. Germline V gene sequence: CDR1 SGDLS, CDR2 YYNGEE. The CDR3 region is CASSARQGVAEAFF. The CDR3 DNA reads as TGTGCCAGCAGCGCCCGACAGGGGGTAGCTGAAGCTTTCTTT.

This clonotype was found many times. The V and J genes are TRBV20-1 and TRBJ2-7; 10 nucleotides align to TRBD2. The germline gives CDR1 DFQATT, CDR2 SNEGSKA (reference sequence). The CDR3 is 14 residues long. The V and J ends lost 1 base and 6 bases, in that order; junction bases with no gene match: 6. Here the CDR3 reads CSARGAGGPGEQYF. The CDR3 DNA reads TGCAGTGCTAGAGGAGCGGGAGGGCCGGGCGAGCAGTACTTC.

Ten or more counts support this clonotype. The V and J genes are TRBV9 and TRBJ1-2; no clear D. With 0 bases removed from V and 8 bases from J, the gap between germline ends came to 8 bases. From germline, CDR1 is SGDLS and CDR2 YYNGEE. The CDR3 has 12 residues. The CDR3 sequence is CASSVGQAGYTF. The DNA for the CDR3 is TGTGCCAGCAGCGTAGGGCAGGCGGGCTACACCTTC.

This clonotype was observed at least ten times. This CDR3 is CASSGAGATEAFF. DNA for the CDR3: TGTGCCAGCAGCGGGGCGGGGGCGACTGAAGCTTTCTTT. This chain uses TRBV12-3 or TRBV12-4 with TRBJ1-1; D is perhaps TRBD1 (6 bases). The V end was cut by 6 bases, the J end by 5 bases, with 13 bases between. The CDR3 covers 13 residues.

This clonotype was counted many times. The chain recombines TRBV10-3 with TRBJ2-7; tentatively, D is TRBD2 (6 bases). The CDR3 has 14 residues. Looked up from germline, CDR1 is ENHRY and CDR2 is SYGVKD. With 0 bases removed from V and 3 bases from J, the gap between germline ends came to 9 bases. CDR3 loop: CAISESGRDYEQYF. CDR3 DNA sequence: TGTGCCATCAGTGAGTCGGGGCGGGACTACGAGCAGTACTTC.

The rearrangement uses TRBV7-2 and TRBJ2-7; D is uncertain. V lost 5 bases and J 6 bases, leaving 14 bases between the germline ends. This CDR3 region has 13 residues. Germline lookup yields CDR1 SGHTA and CDR2 FQGNSA. The CDR3 region is CASSPRVTGEQYF. CDR3 in DNA: TGTGCCAGCAGCCCCCGGGTAACGGGCGAGCAGTACTTC.

The sample holds many counts of this clonotype. A read error may produce the germline difference seen at one junction end. The chain couples TRBV6-1 to TRBJ2-5; 7 bases are a match to TRBD2. The CDR3 has 14 residues. Per germline, CDR1 MNHNS and CDR2 SASEGT. CDR3 nucleotides: TGTGCCAGCAGTAAAGCGGGAAAACAAGAGACCCAGTACTTC. As protein: CASSKAGKQETQYF.

The V and J genes are TRBV28 and TRBJ2-7, with a weak D call TRBD1 (6 bases). The CDR3 spans 18 residues. Germline loops: CDR1 MDHEN, CDR2 SYDVKM. Trimming took 5 bases from V and 3 from J, leaving 26 bases between them. The CDR3 here is CASSPTSDKTGLDYEQYF. The DNA of the CDR3 is TGTGCCAGCAGTCCTACATCCGACAAAACAGGGCTGGACTACGAGCAGTACTTC.

There are many counts of this clonotype. CDR3 protein: CSVKPSKAFF. DNA of the CDR3: TGCAGTGTCAAACCCAGTAAAGCTTTCTTT. V and J are TRBV20-1 and TRBJ1-1; D gene ambiguous. The CDR3 is 10 amino acids. Per the germline V gene, CDR1 is DFQATT and CDR2 is SNEGSKA (reference sequence). V lost 7 bases and J lost 9, with 12 bases in between.

This clonotype was recorded at least ten times. The gene calls are TRBV6-1 and TRBJ2-7; D is possibly TRBD1 or TRBD2 (5 bases each). Germline V CDR1 and CDR2: MNHNS, SASEGT. V gave up 5 bases and J gave up 2 bases, with 13 bases separating them. The CDR3 is 14 residues long. The CDR3 is CASSKGPTPYEQYF. In nucleotides, the CDR3 is TGTGCCAGCAGTAAGGGACCCACACCCTACGAGCAGTACTTC.

This clonotype showed up many times. The chain has TRBV12-3 or TRBV12-4 and TRBJ1-5, with 8 bases aligning to TRBD1. The CDR3 runs to 14 residues. The trim removed 6 bases at V and 7 bases at J, leaving 8 bases unmatched. CDR3 nucleotide sequence: TGTGCCAGCAGAACAGGGGGAGCGGGACAGCCCCAGCATTTT. This codes for CASRTGGAGQPQHF.

In nucleotides, the CDR3 is TGTGCCAGCAGTTCTTCAGGGGGCGAGTTCCACGAGCAGTACTTC. Its protein product is CASSSSGGEFHEQYF. The chain employs TRBV6-4 and TRBJ2-7; 8 positions match TRBD1. CDR3 length: 15 residues. The V and J ends lost 5 bases and 5 bases, in that order; junction bases with no gene match: 11. Germline V lookup: CDR1 MRHNA, CDR2 SNTAGT.

This clonotype came up many times. The chain is built from TRBV6-5 and TRBJ1-5, with D possibly being TRBD1 (6 bases). This CDR3 is 16 amino acids long. V was clipped by 5 bases and J by 0 bases, with 14 bases between them. Germline V gene sequence: CDR1 MNHEY, CDR2 SVGAGI. CDR3 protein: CASSPRRGGSNQPQHF. The CDR3 DNA sequence: TGTGCCAGCAGTCCACGCAGAGGGGGTAGCAATCAGCCCCAGCATTTT.

The chain is built from TRBV2 and TRBJ2-5, with D hard to call. The CDR3 is made up of 10 amino acids. V shed 7 bases and J shed 5 bases, with 5 bases lying between them. Germline CDR1 reads SNHLY; CDR2 reads FYNNEI. This chain's CDR3 is CASMVETQYF. For the CDR3, the DNA is TGTGCCAGCATGGTGGAGACCCAGTACTTC.

This clonotype has at least ten counts. A much larger clone sits a single nucleotide away, making a read error possible. The CDR3 DNA follows: TGTGCCAGCAGTCCTCTCTCCGGGACAGGGTATCAGCCCCAGCATTTT. Its translation: CASSPLSGTGYQPQHF. This chain joins TRBV11-2 and TRBJ1-5; the match to TRBD1 covers 9 bases. V lost 6 bases, J lost 5 bases, and 11 bases stayed unmatched. Germline V CDR1 and CDR2: SGHAT, FQNNGV. The CDR3 has 16 amino acids. Complete variable domain (other parts from reference TRBV11-2 and TRBJ1-5): EAGVAQSPRYKIIEKRQSVAFWCNPISGHATLYWYQQILGQGPKLLIQFQNNGVVDDSQLPKDRFSAERLKGVDSTLKIQPAKLEDSAVYLCASSPLSGTGYQPQHFGDGTRLSIL.

In this sample, this clonotype turned up many times. As DNA, the CDR3 is TGTGCCAGCAGCTCCTCGAGTGTTGCAGAGACCCAGTACTTC. Encoded protein: CASSSSSVAETQYF. V gene TRBV7-2 combines with J gene TRBJ2-5; D gene ambiguous. The CDR3 is made up of 14 amino acids. From germline, CDR1 is SGHTA and CDR2 FQGNSA. V lost 4 bases and J 4 bases, leaving 13 bases between the germline ends.

This CDR3 reads CASSLGSTGGRRGYTF. The CDR3 DNA is TGTGCCAGCAGCCTGGGCTCGACAGGGGGTCGTCGTGGCTACACCTTC. The V gene is TRBV27, the J gene TRBJ1-2, with TRBD1 identical over 9 bases. The length of the CDR3 is 16 residues. V was clipped by 6 bases and J by 7 bases; unmatched bases: 15. From germline, CDR1 is MNHEY and CDR2 SMNVEV (reference sequence).

The chain is built from TRBV20-1 and TRBJ1-5; no firm D call. This CDR3 comprises 15 residues. V lost 0 bases and J lost 1, with 10 bases in between. Germline V gives CDR1 DFQATT, CDR2 SNEGSKA (reference sequence). In DNA, the CDR3 is TGCAGTGCTAGAGATCAGGTTCTGAGCAATCAGCCCCAGCATTTT. It is translated as CSARDQVLSNQPQHF.

The sample holds many counts of this clonotype. The rearrangement uses TRBV28 and TRBJ1-1; 9 bases fit TRBD1. Trimming removed 5 bases from V and 11 bases from J; junction bases left unmatched: 15. CDR1 and CDR2 from the germline V gene are MDHEN and SYDVKM. The CDR3 consists of 15 residues. CDR3 sequence: CASSTGQGTAGRAFF. The CDR3, as DNA: TGTGCCAGCAGTACCGGACAGGGGACCGCAGGGCGGGCTTTCTTT.

This clonotype was detected many times. This chain uses TRBV4-1 with TRBJ2-7; 11 bases match TRBD2. This CDR3 spans 16 amino acids. Germline-derived CDR1 and CDR2 are MGHRA and YSYEKL. V lost 3 bases, J lost 2 bases, and 6 bases stayed unmatched. CDR3 sequence: CASSHASGGTPYEQYF. The CDR3, as DNA: TGCGCCAGCAGCCACGCTAGCGGGGGGACTCCCTACGAGCAGTACTTC.

DNA for the CDR3: TGTGCCAGCAGTTCCGCAGGGGGGGCAGGCACTGAAGCTTTCTTT. This codes for CASSSAGGAGTEAFF. The rearrangement links TRBV6-5 to TRBJ1-1; 7 bases line up with TRBD1. V lost 4 bases and J lost 4; bases outside the gene matches: 9. Germline V gene lookup returns CDR1 MNHEY and CDR2 SVGAGI. The CDR3 sequence is 15 residues long.

This clonotype was recorded many times. V is TRBV6-2 or TRBV6-3 and J is TRBJ2-7; TRBD1 or TRBD2 may be the D gene (5 bases each). Looked up from germline, CDR1 is MNHEY and CDR2 is SVGEGT. This CDR3 comprises 14 residues. V was shortened by 2 bases and J by 5 bases, with 13 bases between the two germline ends. In DNA form, the CDR3 reads TGTGCCAGCAGTTACGGTCGCCGGGGCAACGAGCAGTACTTC. Protein sequence: CASSYGRRGNEQYF.

This clonotype was seen many times. V and J are TRBV6-2 or TRBV6-3 and TRBJ2-3, with TRBD2 matching over 7 bases. V lost 0 bases to trimming and J lost 2 bases; unmatched junction nucleotides: 5. This CDR3 has 16 amino acids. Germline CDR1 MNHEY, CDR2 SVGEGT. Here the CDR3 DNA reads TGTGCCAGCAGTTACTCGGCTAGCGGAGTCACAGATACGCAGTATTTT. It is translated as CASSYSASGVTDTQYF.

This clonotype was seen repeatedly, ten times or more. The CDR3 region is CASSRTGSSYEQYF. CDR3 in DNA: TGTGCCAGCTCCCGAACAGGCAGCTCCTACGAGCAGTACTTC. V usage is TRBV6-2 or TRBV6-3 and J usage is TRBJ2-7; D might be TRBD1 (5 bases). Trimming cost V 8 bases and J 0 bases, with 14 bases left between them. The CDR3 has 14 amino acids. Germline V gene lookup returns CDR1 MNHEY and CDR2 SVGEGT.

This clonotype was detected many times. This rearrangement joins TRBV7-8 to TRBJ1-2; D not resolved. This CDR3 is 13 amino acids long. Germline CDR1 reads SGHVS; CDR2 reads FQNEAQ. V was clipped by 0 bases and J by 5 bases, with 7 bases between them. The DNA of the CDR3 is TGTGCCAGCAGCTTAGCGCCCGAGTATGGCTACACCTTC. Translating it yields CASSLAPEYGYTF.